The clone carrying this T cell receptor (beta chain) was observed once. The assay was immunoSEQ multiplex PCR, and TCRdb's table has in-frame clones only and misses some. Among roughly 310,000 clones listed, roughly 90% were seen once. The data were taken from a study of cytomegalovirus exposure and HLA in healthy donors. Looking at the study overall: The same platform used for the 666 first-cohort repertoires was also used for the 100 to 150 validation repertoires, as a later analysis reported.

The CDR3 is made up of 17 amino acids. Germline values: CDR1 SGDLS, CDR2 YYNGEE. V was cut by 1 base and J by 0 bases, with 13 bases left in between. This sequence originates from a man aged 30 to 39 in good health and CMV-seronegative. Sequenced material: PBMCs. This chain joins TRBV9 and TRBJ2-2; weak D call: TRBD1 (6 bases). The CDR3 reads CASSVNRVLANTGELFF. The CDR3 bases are TGTGCCAGCAGCGTAAACAGGGTTTTGGCGAACACCGGGGAGCTGTTTTTT.